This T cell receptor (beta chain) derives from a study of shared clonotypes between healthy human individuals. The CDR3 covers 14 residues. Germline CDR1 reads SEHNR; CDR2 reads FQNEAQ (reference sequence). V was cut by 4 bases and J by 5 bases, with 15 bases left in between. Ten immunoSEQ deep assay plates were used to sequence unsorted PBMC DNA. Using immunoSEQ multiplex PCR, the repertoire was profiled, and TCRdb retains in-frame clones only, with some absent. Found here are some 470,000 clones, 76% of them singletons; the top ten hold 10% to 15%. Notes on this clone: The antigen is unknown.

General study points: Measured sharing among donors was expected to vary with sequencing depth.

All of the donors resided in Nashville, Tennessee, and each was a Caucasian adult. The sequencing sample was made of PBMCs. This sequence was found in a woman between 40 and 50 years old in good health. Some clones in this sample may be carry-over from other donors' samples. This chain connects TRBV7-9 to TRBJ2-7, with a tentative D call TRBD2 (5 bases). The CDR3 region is CASSSFLRGHEQYF. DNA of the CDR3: TGTGCCAGCAGCTCCTTCTTACGGGGTCACGAGCAGTACTTC.